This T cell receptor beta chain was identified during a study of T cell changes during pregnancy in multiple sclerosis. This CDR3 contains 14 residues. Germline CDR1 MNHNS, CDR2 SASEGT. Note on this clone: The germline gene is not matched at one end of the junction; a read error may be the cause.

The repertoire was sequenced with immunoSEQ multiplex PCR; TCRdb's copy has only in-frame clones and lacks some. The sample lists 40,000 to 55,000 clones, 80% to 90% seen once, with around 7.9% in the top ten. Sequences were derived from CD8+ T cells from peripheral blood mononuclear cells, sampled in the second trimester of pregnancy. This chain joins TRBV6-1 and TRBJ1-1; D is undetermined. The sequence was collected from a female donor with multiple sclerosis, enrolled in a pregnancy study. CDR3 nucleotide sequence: TGTGCCAGCAGTGAAGTGCAGGTGCCACCGCATGCAGACTTT. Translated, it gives CASSEVQVPPHADF.